This TCR beta chain was documented in a study of cytomegalovirus exposure and HLA in healthy donors (dated by TCRdb to the late 2010s). Turning to the overall study: The roughly 650 repertoires of the first cohort and the roughly 120 validation repertoires were produced on the same platform, according to a later analysis. The study was designed to test whether signatures of past pathogen exposure could be identified by cataloging public T cell receptors. Along with the approximately 650-subject first cohort, a separate validation cohort of over a hundred different subjects was used. To predict cytomegalovirus infection status, the study combined high-throughput TCR immunosequencing, statistical association of individual TCRs with disease status, and machine learning.

The donors were included in the validation cohort of approximately 120 subjects, a group kept apart from the approximately 700-subject first cohort. The library was made by the immunoSEQ multiplex PCR assay. The published analysis was carried out like this. To diagnose cytomegalovirus status from the catalog of TCR beta chain sequences, a statistical classification framework was built. TCRdb obtained this table from immuneACCESS and retained in-frame rearrangements with V and J assigned. These tables miss some clones; where compared with another copy, unresolved V genes account for less than half of the shortfall, and the remainder is unexplained. D and trimming were read from the DNA, whereas the V and J calls and clone size are those reported in that table. This sample holds over 60,000 clones; approximately 95% were observed only once. The ten biggest clones cover 3% to 3.5% of the sample. Cut back by 5 bases and 8 bases, the V and J ends lie 13 bases apart. The germline V gene yields SGHTA for CDR1 and FQGTGA for CDR2. From its cysteine to its phenylalanine, the CDR3 spans 13 amino acids. Of the read, only the CDR3 DNA is kept; its 39 bases are in frame from base 1.

Study-wide findings and limitations: Subsequent analysis determined that TCRs grouped into clusters in the first cohort also showed a tendency toward co-occurrence across the 130 or so validation repertoires, and 90% to 95% of cluster scores exceeded 0. A few of the identified cytomegalovirus-associated TCR beta chains were confirmed in vitro to be specific for cytomegalovirus antigens. In the study, about 150 TCR beta chains were listed as associated with cytomegalovirus. Most TCR sequences were observed very rarely across donors, whereas some public TCRs were present in many individuals. Cytomegalovirus status was reported to be diagnosed by the classifier with high specificity and sensitivity in both the original and validation cohorts. A later analysis lacked HLA typing for the validation cohort, so it scored co-occurrence in that cohort across all 120 or so repertoires. According to the authors, the approach could potentially be generalized to other disease states and immunological phenotypes.

With respect to this clone: No antigen is known for it. Per-base qualities were not stored, and no clone one base away is much larger.

Recombination joined TRBV7-3 with TRBJ2-1; the D region possibly corresponds to TRBD2 (6 bases align). This clonotype was sampled from a man aged 18 to 30 in good health and CMV-seronegative. The sequencing input was PBMCs. The bases are TGTGCCAGCAGCGTTGGGGGGTCCGATGAGCAGTTCTTC. This yields the protein CASSVGGSDEQFF.